Listed below are T cell receptor beta chains from one sample, sequenced in a study of T cells in Graves' hyperthyroidism and ophthalmopathy. TCRdb recomputed calls from the multiplex PCR reads with MiXCR, one row per CDR3 protein. The table records about 660,000 distinct CDR3 sequences, less than 45% of them present only once. The sample was peripheral blood or thyroid tissue (not recorded which). The receptors originated from an adult man with Graves' disease, either hyperthyroidism or ophthalmopathy (not recorded which). Each CDR3 is given with its conserved first and last residue. D genes are given only for firm matches. Size tells how often a clone was seen (once, few, many) or the class of an expanded clone, and some rows leave it out.

v_call	cdr3_length	d_call	clone_size	j_call	cdr3_nt	cdr3_aa
TRBV9	15	-	few	TRBJ1-4	TGTGCCAGCAGCGTAGGGGTTTTGTCGAACGAGGAACTGTTTTTT	CASSVGVLSNEELFF
TRBV25-1	16	TRBD1	once	TRBJ2-5	TGTGCCAGCAGTGCTCCGGACAGGGGGAACCAAGAGACCCAGTACTTC	CASSAPDRGNQETQYF
TRBV2	15	TRBD2	-	TRBJ2-5	TGTGCCAGCAGGGGACTAGCGGGAGGGCCGGAGACCCAGTACTTC	CASRGLAGGPETQYF
TRBV5-4	14	-	few	TRBJ1-1	TGTGCCAGCAGCCTAGATAGCGGGGACACTGAAGCTTTCTTT	CASSLDSGDTEAFF
TRBV7-2	15	TRBD1	-	TRBJ1-2	TGTGCCAGCAGCTTGTCGGGAATCCAGGGGGGTGGCTACACCTTC	CASSLSGIQGGGYTF
TRBV6-5	12	-	-	TRBJ2-5	TGTGCCAGCAGCGTCGGTGGAGAGACCCAGCACTTC	CASSVGGETQHF
TRBV29-1	13	-	-	TRBJ1-2	TGCAGCGTTGGGACCGGGCCAAACTATGGCTACACCTTC	CSVGTGPNYGYTF
TRBV2	13	-	-	TRBJ2-2	TGTGCCAGCAGTGAAGCGTGGACAGGGGAGCTGTTTTTT	CASSEAWTGELFF
TRBV15	14	-	many	TRBJ1-1	TGTGCCACCAGCAGAGACGGGCCGAGCACTGAAGCTTTCTTT	CATSRDGPSTEAFF
TRBV2	15	TRBD1	many	TRBJ1-3	TGTGCCAGCAGTGATCGCGGACAGGGGCGAAACACCATATATTTT	CASSDRGQGRNTIYF
TRBV20-1	14	TRBD1	-	TRBJ1-5	TGCAGTGCTAGAACTGACAGGGGCAATCAGCCCCAGCATTTT	CSARTDRGNQPQHF
TRBV24-1	15	TRBD1	-	TRBJ2-3	TGTGCCACCAGTGATATAGGACAGGGAGAAGATACGCAGTATTTT	CATSDIGQGEDTQYF
TRBV7-3	13	TRBD2	many	TRBJ2-7	TGTGCCAGCAGCCTCGCTAGCGGGGGCGAGCAGTACTTC	CASSLASGGEQYF
TRBV7-3	14	TRBD1	many	TRBJ1-6	TGTGCCAGCAGCCAGACAGGGCGCAATTCACCCCTCCACTTT	CASSQTGRNSPLHF
TRBV7-9	13	TRBD2	many	TRBJ2-7	TGTGCCAGCTCCGGGACTAGCGACTACGAGCAGTACTTC	CASSGTSDYEQYF
TRBV6-1	13	TRBD1	-	TRBJ1-2	TGTGCCAGCAGCTACCGACAGGGTCATGGCTACACCTTC	CASSYRQGHGYTF
TRBV7-6	16	-	-	TRBJ2-6	TGTGCCCCTCAGATAGCAGGGGGGGCTGGGGCCAACGTCCTGACTTTC	CAPQIAGGAGANVLTF
TRBV2	12	-	-	TRBJ1-5	TGTGCTAGAGTGGCGGTAAATCAGCCCCAGCATTTT	CARVAVNQPQHF
TRBV2	13	-	many	TRBJ1-2	TGTGCCAGCAAGGGGCGACCGAAGTATGGCTACACCTTC	CASKGRPKYGYTF
TRBV7-9	13	-	-	TRBJ1-2	TGTGCCAGCAGCCCCGGGGTGCACTATGGCTACACCTTC	CASSPGVHYGYTF
TRBV20-1	13	-	few	TRBJ1-1	TGCAGTGCTAGAGATGTAAGGGTAGGAGAAGCTTTCTTT	CSARDVRVGEAFF
TRBV9	14	-	few	TRBJ1-6	TGTGCCAGCAGCGCCATCGCGAGGGCTTCACTCCTCCACTTT	CASSAIARASLLHF
TRBV5-1	14	-	few	TRBJ2-7	TGCGCCAGCAGCCTCGGACAGACTCGGTACGAGCAGTACTTC	CASSLGQTRYEQYF
TRBV9	15	TRBD2	few	TRBJ2-5	TGTGCCAGCAGCGTAGTCGGGACTAGCGTTGAGACCCAGTACTTC	CASSVVGTSVETQYF
TRBV10-2	14	-	-	TRBJ1-6	TGCGCCAGCAGTGTAGAGGGACTCCGCTCACCCCTCCACTTT	CASSVEGLRSPLHF
TRBV7-9	14	-	-	TRBJ2-7	TGTGCCAGCATCGCGATAGGGGCGCGCGACGAGCAGTACTTC	CASIAIGARDEQYF
TRBV19	17	TRBD1	-	TRBJ1-3	TGTGCCAGTAGTTCGATACAGGGGACCCTCTCTGGAAACACCATATATTTT	CASSSIQGTLSGNTIYF
TRBV29-1	13	-	-	TRBJ1-2	TGCAGCAGTGGAGGGGCGCGCGGCTATGGCTACACCTTC	CSSGGARGYGYTF
TRBV29-1	12	-	-	TRBJ1-1	TGCAGCGTAGCTAGCGTGAACACTGAAGCTTTCTTT	CSVASVNTEAFF
TRBV15	13	-	many	TRBJ1-4	TGTGCCACAAGCGTCCCAACTAATGAAAAACTGTTTTTT	CATSVPTNEKLFF
TRBV20-1	14	-	-	TRBJ2-5	TGCAGTGCTGAGACTATTTCGGAACCAGAGACCCAGTACTTC	CSAETISEPETQYF
TRBV13	15	TRBD2	-	TRBJ2-7	TGTGCCAGCAGCCTCATTAGCGGGGCTAACTACGAGCAGTACTTC	CASSLISGANYEQYF
TRBV7-9	16	TRBD1	many	TRBJ1-5	TGTGCCAGCAGCCCGTCAACAGGGGGCGGTAATCAGCCCCAGCATTTT	CASSPSTGGGNQPQHF
TRBV2	17	-	-	TRBJ1-6	TGTGCCAGCAGTGACAGACGGAGGAGCTCCTATAATTCACCCCTCCACTTT	CASSDRRRSSYNSPLHF
TRBV29-1	12	-	many	TRBJ1-1	TGCAGCGGGGGAGTGATGAACACTGAAGCTTTCTTT	CSGGVMNTEAFF
TRBV29-1	14	TRBD2	-	TRBJ2-7	TGCAGCGTTGTAAAGACTAGCGGGGGCCGGGAGCAGTACTTC	CSVVKTSGGREQYF
TRBV25-1	13	TRBD2	many	TRBJ2-7	TGTGCCAGTAAAGTTCTAGCGGAATACGAGCAGTACTTC	CASKVLAEYEQYF
TRBV6-5	14	-	-	TRBJ2-7	TGTGCCAGCAGGACGAGGACAGAAGATTACGAGCAGTACTTC	CASRTRTEDYEQYF
TRBV7-3	15	-	-	TRBJ1-4	TGTGCCAGCAGACCTCCTGACACTCTTAATGAAAAACTGTTTTTT	CASRPPDTLNEKLFF
TRBV20-1	17	-	few	TRBJ2-7	TGCAGTGCTAGAGATATGGGGGAGCAAATCCCCCCCTACGAGCAGTACTTC	CSARDMGEQIPPYEQYF
TRBV11-1	15	-	-	TRBJ1-5	TGTGCCAGCAGTGCTAGTCGGGCTCCCAATCAGCCCCAGCATTTT	CASSASRAPNQPQHF
TRBV19	12	-	few	TRBJ1-2	TGTGCCAGTAGTACCCAGGGGAACGGCTACACCTTC	CASSTQGNGYTF
TRBV29-1	14	TRBD1	-	TRBJ2-2	TGCAGCGGGTGGGACAGGGGGAACACCGGGGAGCTGTTTTTT	CSGWDRGNTGELFF
TRBV12-3/TRBV12-4	13	-	-	TRBJ1-1	TGTGCCAGCAGTTTAGGGCCGGGGTCGGAAGCTTTCTTT	CASSLGPGSEAFF
TRBV2	17	-	-	TRBJ1-2	TGTGCCAGCAGTGTGGGGTCAGGCTCTTCTGGAGACTATGGCTACACCTTC	CASSVGSGSSGDYGYTF
TRBV2	15	-	many	TRBJ1-1	TGTGCCAGCAGTCTCGATTGGACGGCGAACACTGAAGCTTTCTTT	CASSLDWTANTEAFF